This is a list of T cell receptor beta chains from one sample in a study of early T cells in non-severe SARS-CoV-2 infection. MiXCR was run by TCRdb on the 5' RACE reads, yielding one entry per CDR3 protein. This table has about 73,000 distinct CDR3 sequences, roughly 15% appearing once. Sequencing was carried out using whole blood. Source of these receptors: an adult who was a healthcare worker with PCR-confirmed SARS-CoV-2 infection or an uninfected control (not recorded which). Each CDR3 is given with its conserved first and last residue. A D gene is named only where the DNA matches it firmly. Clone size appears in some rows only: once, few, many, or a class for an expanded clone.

TGTGCCAGCAGCATCCCTAGCCCAGCCCTATATTTT,CASSIPSPALYF,NA,NA,TRBJ1-3,TRBV7-2
TGTGCCACCACCCACCTCCGGGACATGCGATTCTACGAGCAGTACTTC,CATTHLRDMRFYEQYF,few,NA,TRBJ2-7,TRBV6-6
TGTGCCAGCAGCTTACTAGCAAGCTACAATGAGCAGTTCTTC,CASSLLASYNEQFF,many,NA,TRBJ2-1,TRBV5-4
TGTGCCACGGGGCCTAGCGGGTCATTCACAGATACGCAGTATTTT,CATGPSGSFTDTQYF,NA,TRBD2,TRBJ2-3,TRBV10-3
TGTGCCAGCAGTGATAGGGCACAGGGGGCGATCTATGGCTACACCTTC,CASSDRAQGAIYGYTF,few,TRBD1,TRBJ1-2,TRBV6-1
TGTGCCAGCTCACCAGAAAGGAACGAGCAGTACTTC,CASSPERNEQYF,NA,NA,TRBJ2-7,TRBV18
TGTGCCAGCAGCCGGGGCCCGCCAGGTAATTCACCCCTCCACTTT,CASSRGPPGNSPLHF,NA,NA,TRBJ1-6,TRBV3-1
TGTGCCAGCAGCCCCTTTCTAGCGGGGGGCCAGCAGTTCTTC,CASSPFLAGGQQFF,NA,TRBD2,TRBJ2-1,TRBV7-3
TGTGCCAACAGTCCGACTAGCGGGACCTACAATGAGCAGTTCTTC,CANSPTSGTYNEQFF,NA,TRBD2,TRBJ2-1,TRBV28
TGCAGCGTTGGTACGGGACAGGGGCTCACCTTC,CSVGTGQGLTF,NA,TRBD1,TRBJ1-2,TRBV29-1
TGTGCCAGTAGTATCACCTTTACAGGGAATGAAGCTTTCTTT,CASSITFTGNEAFF,few,NA,TRBJ1-1,TRBV19
TGTGCCAGCAGCTTCGGAGGGACCATCAATCAGCCCCAGCATTTT,CASSFGGTINQPQHF,few,NA,TRBJ1-5,TRBV5-6
TGCAGTGCTAGAGAACTTAGCGGGCGTCAAGAGCAGTTCTTC,CSARELSGRQEQFF,many,TRBD2,TRBJ2-1,TRBV20-1
TGTGCCAGCAGTTTATTGGGGCGTACGCAGTATTTT,CASSLLGRTQYF,NA,NA,TRBJ2-3,TRBV27